The 16 T cell receptor beta chains reported below all come from one sample, sequenced in a study of blood T cell repertoires in COVID-19. Repertoires were generated with immunoSEQ multiplex PCR, while TCRdb's copy carries only in-frame clones and drops some. The data contain around 190,000 clones, roughly nine tenths of them singletons. Specimen: peripheral blood. These receptors all stem from a man in his 70s with active or convalescent COVID-19.

The rearrangement joins TRBV6-2 or TRBV6-3 to TRBJ1-2, with 10 nucleotides matching TRBD1. The CDR3 sequence is 15 residues long. V lost 6 bases to trimming and J lost 4 bases; unmatched junction nucleotides: 8. CDR1 and CDR2 (germline): MNHEY, SVGEGT. The CDR3: CASSRAGTGVYGYTF. The CDR3 region has the DNA TGTGCCAGCAGCCGCGCCGGGACAGGGGTCTATGGCTACACCTTC.

The genes are TRBV6-5 and TRBJ2-1; tentatively, D is TRBD1 (6 bases). Trimming took off 4 bases at V and 3 bases at J, with 7 bases between the two ends. CDR3 size: 13 residues. Looked up from germline, CDR1 is MNHEY and CDR2 is SVGAGI. In DNA, the CDR3 is TGTGCCAGCAGTTTGGACAGCTACAATGAGCAGTTCTTC. This codes for CASSLDSYNEQFF.

This clone was observed a single time. The J gene is TRBJ2-7, the V gene TRBV6-5, with 9 nucleotides matching TRBD1. CDR3 size: 14 residues. From germline, CDR1 is MNHEY and CDR2 SVGAGI. The trim removed 2 bases at V and 3 bases at J, leaving 2 bases unmatched. The CDR3 here is CASSYGTGYYEQYF. CDR3 sequence (DNA): TGTGCCAGCAGTTACGGGACAGGGTACTACGAGCAGTACTTC.

The chain carries TRBV29-1 and TRBJ2-3; D is undetermined. Germline V gene sequence: CDR1 SQVTM, CDR2 ANQGSEA. V was clipped by 4 bases and J by 4 bases, with 18 bases between them. This CDR3 comprises 15 residues. The CDR3 nucleotides are TGCAGCGTTGTGGCGCCCGGCGACCAGGCAGATACGCAGTATTTT. It yields the protein CSVVAPGDQADTQYF.

This chain joins TRBV5-1 and TRBJ1-2; 11 bases map to TRBD1. Germline trimming cut 0 bases from V and 4 bases from J; bases unmatched to any gene: 5. CDR1 is SGHRS, CDR2 YFSETQ, per germline. The CDR3 is 16 amino acids. As DNA, the CDR3 is TGCGCCAGCAGCTTGGACGGACAGGGGGCGGGCTATGGCTACACCTTC. Protein: CASSLDGQGAGYGYTF. The full variable domain, rest sourced from reference TRBV5-1 and TRBJ1-2, is KAGVTQTPRYLIKTRGQQVTLSCSPISGHRSVSWYQQTPGQGLQFLFEYFSETQRNKGNFPGRFSGRQFSNSRSEMNVSTLELGDSALYLCASSLDGQGAGYGYTFGSGTRLTVV.

This chain uses TRBV7-7 with TRBJ2-5; TRBD2 matches 7 bases. V trimming: 2 bases; J trimming: 4 bases; junction bases outside the gene matches: 7. CDR3 size: 15 residues. CDR1 is SSHAT and CDR2 is FNYEAQ in the germline V gene (reference sequence). CDR3 sequence reads: CASSLTGTKGETQYF. The CDR3 DNA is TGTGCCAGCAGCTTAACCGGGACTAAAGGAGAGACCCAGTACTTC.

This sequence joins TRBV18 and TRBJ1-1; perhaps TRBD1 as D (5 bases). Deletions cut 1 base from V and 4 bases from J, with 10 bases between. The CDR3 has 14 residues. In germline, CDR1 is KGHSH, CDR2 LQKENI. CDR3 loop: CASSPQGQGTEAFF. CDR3 nucleotides: TGTGCCAGCTCACCACAGGGGCAGGGCACTGAAGCTTTCTTT.

J is TRBJ1-1 and V is TRBV30; 9 bases align to TRBD1. Looked up from germline, CDR1 is GTSNPN and CDR2 is SVGIG (reference sequence). The junction had 10 bases not matched to a gene; V was cut back by 3 bases and J by 8 bases. The CDR3 sequence is 14 residues long. Here the CDR3 reads CAWSRTGGFAEAFF. DNA for the CDR3: TGTGCCTGGAGCCGTACAGGGGGCTTTGCGGAAGCTTTCTTT.

The rearrangement links TRBV29-1 to TRBJ1-5, with TRBD1 identical over 8 bases. V dropped 4 bases and J dropped 9; count of bases not matched to a gene: 5. The CDR3 length is 12 residues. Germline CDR1 and CDR2: SQVTM and ANQGSEA. CDR3 sequence (DNA): TGCAGCGTTGGGGCAGGGGGCGTGCCCCAGCATTTT. Translating gives CSVGAGGVPQHF.

This clone was observed a single time. This chain joins TRBV2 and TRBJ1-2; possible D gene TRBD1, 5 bases. CDR1 and CDR2 (germline): SNHLY, FYNNEI. CDR3 length: 14 amino acids. Trimming took 4 bases from V and 3 from J, leaving 12 bases between them. The CDR3: CASSGGEGYYGYTF. In DNA form, the CDR3 reads TGTGCCAGCAGTGGGGGGGAGGGCTACTATGGCTACACCTTC. The full variable domain, with the rest looked up from reference TRBV2 and TRBJ1-2, is EPEVTQTPSHQVTQMGQEVILRCVPISNHLYFYWYRQILGQKVEFLVSFYNNEISEKSEIFDDQFSVERPDGSNFTLKIRSTKLEDSAMYFCASSGGEGYYGYTFGSGTRLTVV.

The chain joins TRBV24-1 to TRBJ2-2; 11 nucleotides match TRBD2. The CDR3 loop spans 22 amino acids. Germline assignment: CDR1 KGHDR and CDR2 SFDVKD. V trimming: 1 base; J trimming: 2 bases; junction bases outside the gene matches: 17. The CDR3: CATSDLRRRKLAGVPNTGELFF. CDR3 bases: TGTGCCACCAGTGATTTACGTCGTCGGAAACTAGCGGGAGTTCCTAACACCGGGGAGCTGTTTTTT.

The J gene is TRBJ1-5, the V gene TRBV30, with unresolved D. Trimming removed 4 bases at V and 5 bases at J, with 15 bases between. The germline V gene has CDR1 GTSNPN and CDR2 SVGIG (reference sequence). The CDR3 consists of 14 residues. The CDR3, as DNA: TGTGCCTGGAACCGAGGCCCGGCCTATCAGCCCCAGCATTTT. Encoded protein: CAWNRGPAYQPQHF.

V gene TRBV19 combines with J gene TRBJ1-2; 8 nucleotides match TRBD1. This CDR3 is 14 amino acids long. Germline assignment: CDR1 LNHDA and CDR2 SQIVND (reference sequence). Germline trimming cut 6 bases from V and 6 bases from J; bases unmatched to any gene: 9. CDR3 loop: CASSIQGALNGYTF. The CDR3 DNA reads TGTGCCAGTAGCATCCAGGGGGCGCTTAATGGCTACACCTTC.

V and J are TRBV12-5 and TRBJ1-5, with no clear D. Germline values: CDR1 LGHNT, CDR2 FRNRAP. This CDR3 spans 12 amino acids. CDR3 DNA sequence: TGTGCCTCGGGGAATAGCAATCAGCCCCAGCATTTT. This translates into CASGNSNQPQHF. Variable domain in full (rest from reference TRBV12-5 and TRBJ1-5): DARVTQTPRHKVTEMGQEVTMRCQPILGHNTVFWYRQTMMQGLELLAYFRNRAPLDDSGMPKDRFSAEMPDATLATLKIQPSEPRDSAVYFCASGNSNQPQHFGDGTRLSIL.

V and J are TRBV9 and TRBJ1-2; D perhaps matches TRBD1 (5 bases). The ends were cut back, 0 bases at V and 4 bases at J, with 13 bases in the middle. The CDR3 runs 15 residues. Germline V gene data show CDR1 as SGDLS and CDR2 as YYNGEE. In nucleotides, the CDR3 is TGTGCCAGCAGCGTAGAACCAGGGTCAATCTATGGCTACACCTTC. This gives the protein CASSVEPGSIYGYTF.

This sequence joins TRBV29-1 and TRBJ1-5; D is unclear. V lost 6 bases, J lost 3 bases, and 18 bases lay in between. The germline CDR1 and CDR2 sequences are SQVTM and ANQGSEA. This CDR3 is 15 amino acids long. The CDR3 reads CSVGSGGSLNQPQHF. In nucleotides, the CDR3 is TGCAGCGTCGGGAGCGGCGGATCCCTCAATCAGCCCCAGCATTTT.